This is a list of T cell receptor beta chains from one sample in a study of T cell repertoires in cytomegalovirus infection. TCRdb recomputed calls from the reads with MiXCR, one row per CDR3 protein. This sample has about 260,000 distinct CDR3 sequences; 9.1% occur once, and the top ten carry roughly 16%. Sequencing was performed on PBMCs. The receptors originated from a human donor in good health (CMV status not recorded). Some clones in this sample may be carry-over from other donors' samples. CDR3s include the opening cysteine and the closing phenylalanine or tryptophan. Size tells how often a clone was seen (once, few, many) or the class of an expanded clone, and some rows leave it out.

j_call v_call clone_size cdr3_aa
TRBJ2-3 TRBV7-8 many CASSRVRGQGAADTQYF
TRBJ1-1 TRBV7-2 many CASSWVLAMNTEAFF
TRBJ1-3 TRBV7-2 many CASTPGQGGNTIYF
TRBJ1-2 TRBV6-6 few CASWARNGYTF
TRBJ2-1 TRBV7-2 many CASSLRGPGSYNEQFF
TRBJ1-2 TRBV30 - CAWTRAQDMWYTF
TRBJ2-1 TRBV7-6 - CASSLASGGSSYNEQFF
TRBJ1-1 TRBV7-2 many CASSLVVALNTEAFF
TRBJ2-1 TRBV7-2 many CASSLDGATYSYNEQFF
TRBJ2-7 TRBV6-1 many CASSVLPYEQYF
TRBJ1-2 TRBV7-8 many CASSPVDSQILDPNGYTF
TRBJ2-2 TRBV11-2 many CASSLHAALAGPNTGELFF
TRBJ2-5 TRBV7-2 many CASSARDRERRGETQYF
TRBJ2-1 TRBV6-2/TRBV6-3 many CASRPGTGGSYNEQFF
TRBJ2-7 TRBV7-2 once CASSLIRHEQYF
TRBJ2-7 TRBV20-1 many CSARSDGPPYEQYF
TRBJ1-5 TRBV19 many CASSQKAQGSNQPQHF
TRBJ1-1 TRBV20-1 few CSAHRDRIRNTEAFF
TRBJ2-7 TRBV7-8 few CASSSRGAGGEQYF
TRBJ1-3 TRBV29-1 once CSVTSGGGSGNTIYF
TRBJ1-2 TRBV2 few CASRNRIATYGYTF
TRBJ2-6 TRBV7-2 many CASSREGRGANVLTF
TRBJ2-5 TRBV6-2/TRBV6-3 few CASSRTSGRQETQYF
TRBJ1-1 TRBV10-3 few CAITLTGEAEAFF
TRBJ2-1 TRBV28 few CASSTPPQGRYEQFF
TRBJ2-6 TRBV2 few CASSDWAAGANVLTF
TRBJ1-1 TRBV7-8 many CASSPGRGNTEAFF
TRBJ2-3 TRBV20-1 once CSADTLFSSGGRGSTDTQYF
TRBJ2-5 TRBV7-2 many CASSPWNIETQYF
TRBJ2-3 TRBV5-6 many CASSLVGSDTQYF
TRBJ1-2 TRBV6-2/TRBV6-3 many CASSYVQSYGYTF
TRBJ1-4 TRBV7-2 many CASSRGYNEKLFF
TRBJ1-1 TRBV20-1 many CSARVMTGALNTEAFF
TRBJ2-2 TRBV20-1 many CSARDLKQEYTGELFF
TRBJ2-7 TRBV7-2 many CASRSNTVSYEQYF
TRBJ2-1 TRBV7-2 many CASSFGLAGGLGYNEQFF
TRBJ1-5 TRBV20-1 - CSARVAREPGEHF
TRBJ2-2 TRBV7-2 many CASSLGLAETGELFF
TRBJ1-1 TRBV7-2 many CASSGTGVTEAFF
TRBJ1-6 TRBV7-2 many CASMTANNSPLHF
TRBJ2-1 TRBV11-2 many CASSPLGLYEQFF
TRBJ1-1 TRBV28 few CASSFRLSAHTEAFF
TRBJ2-6 TRBV28 many CASSFPSGTGGSGANVLTF
TRBJ2-1 TRBV7-2 - CASSPRPGGAGGYNEQFF
TRBJ2-2 TRBV28 many CASRYTNTGELFF
TRBJ2-7 TRBV7-9 many CASTGQVSYEQYF
TRBJ1-2 TRBV7-2 many CASSLAARYGYTF
TRBJ1-1 TRBV7-9 many CASSLSHMNTEAFF
TRBJ2-1 TRBV6-1 many CASRRFLAGGRYNEQFF